The following is a T cell receptor beta chain sequence with its context. Primers included in the PCR were 60 Vbeta and 13 Jbeta primers. The data were produced by immunoSEQ multiplex PCR, yet TCRdb's version contains in-frame clones alone and is incomplete. The sample records a few hundred thousand clones, roughly 80% being singletons. This specimen belongs to a study of cytomegalovirus exposure and HLA in healthy donors. Per the germline V gene, CDR1 is LNHDA and CDR2 is SQIVND (reference sequence). The CDR3 is 12 amino acids. Between the trimmed V and J ends, which lost 6 bases and 7 bases, there was a span of 12 bases.

V usage is TRBV19 and J usage is TRBJ2-5; D gene ambiguous. Material for sequencing was PBMCs. The clonotype was recovered from a man under 40 in good health and CMV-seronegative. The CDR3 protein is CASSASTGTQYF. The CDR3 DNA reads TGTGCCAGTAGCGCTTCGACGGGGACCCAGTACTTC.